The clone carrying this TCR beta chain came up once. Per the original data handling: It was from reference gene primer amplification that nucleated cell counts were estimated. Clones were read by immunoSEQ multiplex PCR, and TCRdb kept only the in-frame ones, dropping some. Clone size and the V and J calls come from that table; the DNA yielded D and trimming. The sample lists approximately 250,000 clones, about 80% seen once, with approximately 15% in the top ten. Germline CDR1 and CDR2: MDHEN and SYDVKM. The CDR3 has 13 residues. The germline V and J ends were trimmed by 6 bases and 3 bases, with 9 bases remaining between them. The sample comes from a study of blood T cell repertoires in COVID-19. Study in general: Acute and convalescent COVID-19 samples came from the United States, Italy and Spain. T cells, B-cell-depleted T cells, or PBMCs provided the cDNA or gDNA that served as material.

Recovery meant two consecutive negative NP/OP PCR tests, professional clearance, or resolved symptoms. The TCR comes from a man in his forties who had recovered from COVID-19. Sequences were obtained from PBMCs or T cells enriched from blood (not recorded which). J is TRBJ1-5 and V is TRBV28, with D hard to call. This CDR3 is CASRLAINQPQHF. The CDR3 DNA is TGTGCCAGCAGGCTAGCAATCAATCAGCCCCAGCATTTT.